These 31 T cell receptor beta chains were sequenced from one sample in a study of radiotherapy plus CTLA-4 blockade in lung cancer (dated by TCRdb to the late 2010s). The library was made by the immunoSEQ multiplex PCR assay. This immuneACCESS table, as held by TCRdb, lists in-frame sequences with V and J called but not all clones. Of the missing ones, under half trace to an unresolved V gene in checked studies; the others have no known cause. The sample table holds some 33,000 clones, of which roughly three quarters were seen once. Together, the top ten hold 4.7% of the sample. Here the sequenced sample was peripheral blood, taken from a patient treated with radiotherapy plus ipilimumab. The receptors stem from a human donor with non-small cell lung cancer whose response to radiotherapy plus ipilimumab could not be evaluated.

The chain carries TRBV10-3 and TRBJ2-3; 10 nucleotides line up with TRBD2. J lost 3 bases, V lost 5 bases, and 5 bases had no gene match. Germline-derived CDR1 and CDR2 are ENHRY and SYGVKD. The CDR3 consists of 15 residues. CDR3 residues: CAISPNSGRTDTQYF. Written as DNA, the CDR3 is TGTGCCATCAGTCCCAATAGCGGGAGGACAGATACGCAGTATTTT.

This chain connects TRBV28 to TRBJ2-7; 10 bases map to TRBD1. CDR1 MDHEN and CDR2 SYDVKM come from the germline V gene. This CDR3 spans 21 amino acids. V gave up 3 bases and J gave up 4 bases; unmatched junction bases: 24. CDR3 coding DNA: TGTGCCAGCAGTTTCCCCACCCGCAGGGACAGGGGCCTACATGCCCTTTACGAGCAGTACTTC. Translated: CASSFPTRRDRGLHALYEQYF.

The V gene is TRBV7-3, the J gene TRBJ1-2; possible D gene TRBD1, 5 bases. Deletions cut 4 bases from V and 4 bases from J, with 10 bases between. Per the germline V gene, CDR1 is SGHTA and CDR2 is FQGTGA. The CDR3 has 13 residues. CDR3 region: CASSSTAGYGYTF. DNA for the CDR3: TGTGCCAGCAGCTCGACAGCTGGCTATGGCTACACCTTC.

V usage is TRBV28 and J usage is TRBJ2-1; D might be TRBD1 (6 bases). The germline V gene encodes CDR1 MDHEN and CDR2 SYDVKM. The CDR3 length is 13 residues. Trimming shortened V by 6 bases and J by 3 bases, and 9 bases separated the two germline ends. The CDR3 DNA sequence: TGTGCCAGCAGGACAGGTCTCTACAATGAGCAGTTCTTC. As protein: CASRTGLYNEQFF.

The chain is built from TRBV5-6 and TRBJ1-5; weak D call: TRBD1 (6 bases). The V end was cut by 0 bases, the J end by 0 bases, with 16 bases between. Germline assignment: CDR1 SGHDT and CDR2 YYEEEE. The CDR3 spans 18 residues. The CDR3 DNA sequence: TGTGCCAGCAGCTTGGGCCCCAAAACAGGGTATAGCAATCAGCCCCAGCATTTT. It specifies CASSLGPKTGYSNQPQHF.

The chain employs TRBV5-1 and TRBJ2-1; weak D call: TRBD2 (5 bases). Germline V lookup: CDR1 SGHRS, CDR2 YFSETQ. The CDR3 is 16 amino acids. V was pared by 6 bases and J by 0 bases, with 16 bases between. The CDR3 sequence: CASIKITGSSYNEQFF. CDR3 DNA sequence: TGCGCCAGCATCAAGATCACGGGAAGCTCCTACAATGAGCAGTTCTTC.

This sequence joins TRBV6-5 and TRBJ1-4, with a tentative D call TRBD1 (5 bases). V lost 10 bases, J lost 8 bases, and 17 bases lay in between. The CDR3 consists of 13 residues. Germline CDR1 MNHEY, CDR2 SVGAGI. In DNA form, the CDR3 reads TGTGCCATCGGTCGTGGGGCCCGGGAAAAACTGTTTTTT. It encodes CAIGRGAREKLFF.

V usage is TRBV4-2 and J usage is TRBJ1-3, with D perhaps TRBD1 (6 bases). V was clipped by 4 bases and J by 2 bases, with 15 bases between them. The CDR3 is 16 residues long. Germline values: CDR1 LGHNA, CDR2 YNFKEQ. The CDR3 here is CASSLNREITGNTIYF. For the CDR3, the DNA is TGTGCCAGCAGCCTAAACAGGGAAATCACTGGAAACACCATATATTTT.

CDR3 amino acids: CASSGQQGAWETQYF. The CDR3 nucleotides read TGTGCCAGCAGCGGACAACAGGGGGCTTGGGAGACCCAGTACTTC. The chain links TRBV7-2 to TRBJ2-5, with TRBD1 matching over 9 bases. The V segment lost 5 bases and the J segment 5 bases; nucleotides outside the gene matches: 9. Germline values: CDR1 SGHTA, CDR2 FQGNSA. CDR3 length: 15 residues.

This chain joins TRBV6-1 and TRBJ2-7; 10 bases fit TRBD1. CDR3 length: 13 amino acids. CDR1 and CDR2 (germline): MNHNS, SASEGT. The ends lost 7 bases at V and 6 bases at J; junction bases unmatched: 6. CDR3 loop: CASMRQGAIEQYF. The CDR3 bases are TGTGCCAGCATGAGACAGGGGGCCATCGAGCAGTACTTC.

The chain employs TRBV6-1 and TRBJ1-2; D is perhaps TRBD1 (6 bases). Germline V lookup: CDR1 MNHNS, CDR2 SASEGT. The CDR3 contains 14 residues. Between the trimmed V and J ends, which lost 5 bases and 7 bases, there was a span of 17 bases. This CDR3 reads CASSPGQLSPGYTF. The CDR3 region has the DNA TGTGCCAGCAGTCCCGGACAGCTCTCTCCTGGCTACACCTTC.

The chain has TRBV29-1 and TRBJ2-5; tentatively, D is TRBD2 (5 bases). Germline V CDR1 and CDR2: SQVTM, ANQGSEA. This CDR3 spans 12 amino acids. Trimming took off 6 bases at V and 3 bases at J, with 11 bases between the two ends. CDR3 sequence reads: CSVLDWKETQYF. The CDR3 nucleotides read TGCAGCGTCCTGGACTGGAAAGAGACCCAGTACTTC.

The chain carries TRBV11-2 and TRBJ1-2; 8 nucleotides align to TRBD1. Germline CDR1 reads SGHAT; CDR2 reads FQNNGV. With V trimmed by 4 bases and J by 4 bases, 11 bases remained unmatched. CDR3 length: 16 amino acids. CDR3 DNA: TGTGCCAGCAGCTCCTCCAGGACAGGGAATCTCTATGGCTACACCTTC. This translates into CASSSSRTGNLYGYTF.

CDR3 in DNA: TGTGCCAGCAGTGGTAACCAGGGTAGTACTGAAGCTTTCTTT. This codes for CASSGNQGSTEAFF. The J gene is TRBJ1-1, the V gene TRBV6-1, with a weak D call TRBD1 (5 bases). V lost 4 bases and J 5 bases, leaving 14 bases between the germline ends. This CDR3 comprises 14 residues. The germline V gene has CDR1 MNHNS and CDR2 SASEGT.

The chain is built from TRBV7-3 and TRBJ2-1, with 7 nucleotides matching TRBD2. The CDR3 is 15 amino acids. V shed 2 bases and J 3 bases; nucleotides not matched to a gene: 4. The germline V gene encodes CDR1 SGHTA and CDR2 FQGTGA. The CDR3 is CASSLAGVGYNEQFF. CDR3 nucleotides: TGTGCCAGCAGCTTAGCGGGAGTAGGCTACAATGAGCAGTTCTTC. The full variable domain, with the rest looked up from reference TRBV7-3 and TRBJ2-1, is GAGVSQTPSNKVTEKGKYVELRCDPISGHTALYWYRQSLGQGPEFLIYFQGTGAADDSGLPNDRFFAVRPEGSVSTLKIQRTERGDSAVYLCASSLAGVGYNEQFFGPGTRLTVL.

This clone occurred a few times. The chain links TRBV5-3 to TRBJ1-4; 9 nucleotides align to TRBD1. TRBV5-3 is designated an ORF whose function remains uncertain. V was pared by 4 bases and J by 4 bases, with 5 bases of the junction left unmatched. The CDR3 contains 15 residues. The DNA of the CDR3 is TGTGCCAGAAGCGCGGGACAGGGAGATAATGAAAAACTGTTTTTT. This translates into CARSAGQGDNEKLFF.

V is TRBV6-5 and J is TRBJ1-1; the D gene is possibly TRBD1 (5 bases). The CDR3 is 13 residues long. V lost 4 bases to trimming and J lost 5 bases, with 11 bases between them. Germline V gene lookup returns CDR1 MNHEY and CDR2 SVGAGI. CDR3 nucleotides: TGTGCCAGCAGTTTTCAGGGTTGGACTGAAGCTTTCTTT. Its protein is CASSFQGWTEAFF.

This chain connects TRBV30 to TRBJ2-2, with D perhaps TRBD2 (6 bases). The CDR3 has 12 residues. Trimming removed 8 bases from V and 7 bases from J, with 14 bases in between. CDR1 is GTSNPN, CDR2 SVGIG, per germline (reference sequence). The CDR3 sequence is CARSAGIGELFF. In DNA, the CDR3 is TGTGCCCGAAGTGCGGGGATCGGGGAGCTGTTTTTT.

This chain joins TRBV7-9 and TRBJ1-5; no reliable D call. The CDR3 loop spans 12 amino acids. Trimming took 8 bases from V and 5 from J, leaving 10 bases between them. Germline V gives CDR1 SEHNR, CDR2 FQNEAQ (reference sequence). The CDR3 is CASSEPHQPQHF. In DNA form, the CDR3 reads TGTGCCAGCTCCGAGCCGCATCAGCCCCAGCATTTT. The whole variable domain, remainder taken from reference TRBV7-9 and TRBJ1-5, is DTGVSQNPRHKITKRGQNVTFRCDPISEHNRLYWYRQTLGQGPEFLTYFQNEAQLEKSRLLSDRFSAERPKGSFSTLEIQRTEQGDSAMYLCASSEPHQPQHFGDGTRLSIL.

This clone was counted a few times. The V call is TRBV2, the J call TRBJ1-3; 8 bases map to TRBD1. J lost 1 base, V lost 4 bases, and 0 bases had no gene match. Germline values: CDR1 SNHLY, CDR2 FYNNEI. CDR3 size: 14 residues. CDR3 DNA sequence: TGTGCCAGCAGTGGACAGGGGTCTGGAAACACCATATATTTT. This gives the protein CASSGQGSGNTIYF. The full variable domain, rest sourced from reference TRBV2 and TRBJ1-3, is EPEVTQTPSHQVTQMGQEVILRCVPISNHLYFYWYRQILGQKVEFLVSFYNNEISEKSEIFDDQFSVERPDGSNFTLKIRSTKLEDSAMYFCASSGQGSGNTIYFGEGSWLTVV.

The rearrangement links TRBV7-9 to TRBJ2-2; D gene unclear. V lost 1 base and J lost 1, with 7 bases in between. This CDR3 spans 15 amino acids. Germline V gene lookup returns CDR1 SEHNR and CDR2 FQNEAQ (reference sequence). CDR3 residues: CASSLDRLNTGELFF. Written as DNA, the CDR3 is TGTGCCAGCAGCTTAGACAGATTGAACACCGGGGAGCTGTTTTTT.

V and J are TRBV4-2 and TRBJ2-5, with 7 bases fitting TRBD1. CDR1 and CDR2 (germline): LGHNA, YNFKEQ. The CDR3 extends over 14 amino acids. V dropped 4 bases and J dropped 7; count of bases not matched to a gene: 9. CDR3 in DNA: TGTGCCAGCAGCCCGGACAGGAGCAGGGGGACCCAGTACTTC. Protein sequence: CASSPDRSRGTQYF.

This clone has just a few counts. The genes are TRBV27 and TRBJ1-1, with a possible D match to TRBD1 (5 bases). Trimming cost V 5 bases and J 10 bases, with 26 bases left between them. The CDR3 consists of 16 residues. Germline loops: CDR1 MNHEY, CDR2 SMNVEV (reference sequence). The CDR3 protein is CASSPRGGSALGVAFF. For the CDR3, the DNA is TGTGCCAGCAGTCCCCGGGGGGGGTCAGCCTTGGGTGTAGCTTTCTTT.

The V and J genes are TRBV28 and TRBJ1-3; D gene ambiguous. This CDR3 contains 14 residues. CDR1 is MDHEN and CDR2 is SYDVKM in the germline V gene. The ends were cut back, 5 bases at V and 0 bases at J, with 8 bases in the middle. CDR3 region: CASSPLSSGNTIYF. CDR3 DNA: TGTGCCAGCAGTCCACTAAGCTCTGGAAACACCATATATTTT.

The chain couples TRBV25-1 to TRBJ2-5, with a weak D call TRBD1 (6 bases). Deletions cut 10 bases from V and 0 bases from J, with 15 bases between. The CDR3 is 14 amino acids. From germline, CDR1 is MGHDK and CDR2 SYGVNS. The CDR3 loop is CAMGPTGHQETQYF. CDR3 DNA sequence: TGTGCCATGGGACCGACAGGACACCAAGAGACCCAGTACTTC.

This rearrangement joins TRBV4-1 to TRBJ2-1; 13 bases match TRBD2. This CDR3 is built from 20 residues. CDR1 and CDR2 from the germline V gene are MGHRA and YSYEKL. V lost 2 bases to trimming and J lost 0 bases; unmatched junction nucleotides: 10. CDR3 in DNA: TGCGCCAGCAGCCAATTAGGACTAGCGGGAGAAAAGAGCTCCTACAATGAGCAGTTCTTC. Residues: CASSQLGLAGEKSSYNEQFF.

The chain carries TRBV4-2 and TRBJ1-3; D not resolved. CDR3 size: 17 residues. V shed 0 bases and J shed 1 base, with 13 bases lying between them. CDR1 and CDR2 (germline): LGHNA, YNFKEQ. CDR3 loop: CASSQDSVRSSGNTIYF. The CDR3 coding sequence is TGTGCCAGCAGCCAAGATTCGGTCCGGTCATCTGGAAACACCATATATTTT.

In nucleotides, the CDR3 is TGTGCCAGTAGTATATGGTGGCGGGAGTTCGGGAATGAGCAGTTCTTC. This gives the protein CASSIWWREFGNEQFF. The chain couples TRBV19 to TRBJ2-1, with TRBD2 identical over 7 bases. CDR1 LNHDA and CDR2 SQIVND come from the germline V gene (reference sequence). The J segment lost 7 bases and the V segment lost 2 bases, leaving 11 bases of the junction unmatched. The CDR3 runs 16 residues.

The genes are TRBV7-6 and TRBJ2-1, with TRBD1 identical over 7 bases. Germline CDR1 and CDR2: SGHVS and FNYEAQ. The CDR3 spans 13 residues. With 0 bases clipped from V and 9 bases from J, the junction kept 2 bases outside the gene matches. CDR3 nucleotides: TGTGCCAGCAGCTTAGCGAGGGGGCCTGAGCAGTTCTTC. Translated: CASSLARGPEQFF.

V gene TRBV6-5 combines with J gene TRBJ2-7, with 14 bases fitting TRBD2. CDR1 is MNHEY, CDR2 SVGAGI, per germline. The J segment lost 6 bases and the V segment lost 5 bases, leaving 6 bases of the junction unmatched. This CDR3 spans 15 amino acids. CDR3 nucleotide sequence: TGTGCCAGCAGTAACGCCGGGACTAGCGGGAGCGAGCAGTACTTC. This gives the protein CASSNAGTSGSEQYF.

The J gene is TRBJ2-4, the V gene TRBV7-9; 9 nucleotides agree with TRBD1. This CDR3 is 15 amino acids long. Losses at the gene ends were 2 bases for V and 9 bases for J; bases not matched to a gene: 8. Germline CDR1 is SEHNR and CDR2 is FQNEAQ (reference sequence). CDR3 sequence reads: CASSLKGTGKAIQYF. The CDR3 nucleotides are TGTGCCAGCAGCTTAAAAGGGACAGGGAAGGCCATTCAGTACTTC.